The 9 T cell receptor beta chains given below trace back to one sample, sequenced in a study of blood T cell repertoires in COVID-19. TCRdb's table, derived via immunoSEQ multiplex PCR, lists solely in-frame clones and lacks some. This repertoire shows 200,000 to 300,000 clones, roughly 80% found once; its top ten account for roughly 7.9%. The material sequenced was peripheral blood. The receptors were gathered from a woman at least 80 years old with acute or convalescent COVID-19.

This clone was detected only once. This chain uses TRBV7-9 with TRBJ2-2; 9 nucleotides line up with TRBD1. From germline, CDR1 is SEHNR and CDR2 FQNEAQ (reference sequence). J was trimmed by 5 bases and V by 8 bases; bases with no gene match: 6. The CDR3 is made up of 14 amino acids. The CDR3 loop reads CASGGTGRTGELFF. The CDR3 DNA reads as TGTGCCAGCGGGGGGACAGGGAGGACCGGGGAGCTGTTTTTT.

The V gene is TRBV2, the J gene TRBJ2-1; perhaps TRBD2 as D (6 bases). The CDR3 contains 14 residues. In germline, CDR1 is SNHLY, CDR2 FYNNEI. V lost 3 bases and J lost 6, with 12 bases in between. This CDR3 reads CASSDGRWGNEQFF. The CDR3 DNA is TGTGCCAGCAGTGATGGGAGGTGGGGCAATGAGCAGTTCTTC.

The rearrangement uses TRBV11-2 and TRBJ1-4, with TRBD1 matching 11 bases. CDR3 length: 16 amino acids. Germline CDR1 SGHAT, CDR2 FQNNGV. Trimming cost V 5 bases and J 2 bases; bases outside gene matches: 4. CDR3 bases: TGTGCCAGCAGCGGAAGGACAGGGGGCACTAATGAAAAACTGTTTTTT. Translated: CASSGRTGGTNEKLFF.

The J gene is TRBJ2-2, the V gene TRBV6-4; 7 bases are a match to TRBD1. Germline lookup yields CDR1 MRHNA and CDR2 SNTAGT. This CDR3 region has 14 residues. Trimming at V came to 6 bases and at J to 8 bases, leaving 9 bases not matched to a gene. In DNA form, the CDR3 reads TGTGCCAGCAGAGAACGACAGGGCTCGGGGGAGCTGTTTTTT. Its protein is CASRERQGSGELFF.

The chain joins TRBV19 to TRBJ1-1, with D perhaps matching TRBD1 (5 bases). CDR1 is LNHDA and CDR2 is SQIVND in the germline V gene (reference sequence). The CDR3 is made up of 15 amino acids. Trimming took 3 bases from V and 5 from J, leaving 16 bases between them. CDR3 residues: CASSIPEGRWTEAFF. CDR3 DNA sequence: TGTGCCAGTAGTATCCCAGAGGGGAGGTGGACTGAAGCTTTCTTT.

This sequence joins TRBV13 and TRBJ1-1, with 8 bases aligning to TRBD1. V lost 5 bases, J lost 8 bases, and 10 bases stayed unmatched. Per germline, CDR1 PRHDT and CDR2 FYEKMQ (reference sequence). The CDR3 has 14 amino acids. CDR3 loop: CASSHGQGGAEAFF. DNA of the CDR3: TGTGCCAGCAGCCATGGACAGGGCGGTGCGGAAGCTTTCTTT.

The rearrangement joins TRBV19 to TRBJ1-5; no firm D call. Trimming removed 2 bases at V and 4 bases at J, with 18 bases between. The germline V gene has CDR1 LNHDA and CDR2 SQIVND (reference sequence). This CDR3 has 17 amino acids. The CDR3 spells CASSIFGTGIANQPQHF. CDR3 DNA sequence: TGTGCCAGTAGTATATTTGGAACGGGAATAGCAAATCAGCCCCAGCATTTT. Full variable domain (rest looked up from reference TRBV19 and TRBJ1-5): DGGITQSPKYLFRKEGQNVTLSCEQNLNHDAMYWYRQDPGQGLRLIYYSQIVNDFQKGDIAEGYSVSREKKESFPLTVTSAQKNPTAFYLCASSIFGTGIANQPQHFGDGTRLSIL.

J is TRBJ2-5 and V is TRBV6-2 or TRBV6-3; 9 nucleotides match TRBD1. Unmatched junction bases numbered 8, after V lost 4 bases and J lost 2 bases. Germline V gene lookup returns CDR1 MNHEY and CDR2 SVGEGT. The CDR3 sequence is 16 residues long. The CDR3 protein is CASSFFRDRVQETQYF. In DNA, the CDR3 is TGTGCCAGCAGTTTTTTCCGGGACAGGGTTCAAGAGACCCAGTACTTC.

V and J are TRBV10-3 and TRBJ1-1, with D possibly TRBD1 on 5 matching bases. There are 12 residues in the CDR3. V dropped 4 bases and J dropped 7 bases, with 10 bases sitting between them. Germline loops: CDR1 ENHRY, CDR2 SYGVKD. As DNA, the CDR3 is TGTGCCATCAGTGCAGACAGCCTTGAAGCTTTCTTT. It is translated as CAISADSLEAFF.